Listed below are T cell receptor beta chains from one sample, sequenced in a study of blood T cell repertoires in COVID-19. TCRdb's copy holds only in-frame clones and misses some; the assay was immunoSEQ multiplex PCR. The sample includes about 80,000 clones, about 80% of them seen just once. The sequencing input was peripheral blood. These receptors all come from a human donor in a cohort sampled during active COVID-19. The CDR3 runs from the conserved cysteine through the conserved F or W. Each record gives: clone size, V gene, D gene, J gene, CDR3 protein, CDR3 DNA. D genes are given only for firm matches. For some rows the clone size is stated as once, few or many, or as a class when expanded; others skip it.

size: NA
V: TRBV5-1
D: NA
J: TRBJ1-2
CDR3: CASSLVQSTYGYTF
DNA: TGCGCCAGCAGCTTGGTACAGTCGACATATGGCTACACCTTC

size: once
V: TRBV7-9
D: NA
J: TRBJ1-4
CDR3: CASSLSVEGEKLFF
DNA: TGTGCCAGCAGCTTATCTGTAGAGGGAGAAAAACTGTTTTTT

size: NA
V: TRBV5-4
D: TRBD1
J: TRBJ1-2
CDR3: CASSQQGQGGYGYTF
DNA: TGTGCCAGCAGCCAACAGGGACAGGGGGGTTATGGCTACACCTTC

size: NA
V: TRBV10-2
D: NA
J: TRBJ1-1
CDR3: CASSEQNTEAFF
DNA: TGCGCCAGCAGTGAACAGAACACTGAAGCTTTCTTT

size: once
V: TRBV5-6
D: NA
J: TRBJ2-3
CDR3: CASSFEAGDTQYF
DNA: TGTGCCAGCAGCTTTGAGGCCGGAGATACGCAGTATTTT

size: NA
V: TRBV5-1
D: NA
J: TRBJ2-7
CDR3: CASSMTSSHEQYF
DNA: TGCGCCAGCAGCATGACTAGTTCCCACGAGCAGTACTTC

size: NA
V: TRBV6-5
D: NA
J: TRBJ1-2
CDR3: CASRGSGTNYGYTF
DNA: TGTGCCAGCCGAGGTTCCGGTACTAACTATGGCTACACCTTC

size: NA
V: TRBV2
D: TRBD1
J: TRBJ1-4
CDR3: CAGRDRGITKLFF
DNA: TGTGCCGGCCGGGACAGGGGTATTACAAAACTGTTTTTT

size: many
V: TRBV13
D: TRBD1
J: TRBJ1-2
CDR3: CASSLQLITGANYGYTF
DNA: TGTGCCAGCTCCCTTCAATTGATTACAGGGGCTAACTATGGCTACACCTTC

size: NA
V: TRBV6-6
D: TRBD1
J: TRBJ1-1
CDR3: CASSHPDRQGRAFF
DNA: TGTGCCAGCAGCCACCCGGACCGACAGGGGAGGGCTTTCTTT

size: NA
V: TRBV10-3
D: TRBD1
J: TRBJ1-1
CDR3: CAISDHGTGLAEAFF
DNA: TGTGCCATCAGTGACCACGGGACAGGGTTGGCTGAAGCTTTCTTT

size: few
V: TRBV4-1
D: TRBD1
J: TRBJ1-5
CDR3: CASSQDQGQGLSNQPQHF
DNA: TGCGCCAGCAGCCAAGATCAGGGACAGGGGCTGAGCAATCAGCCCCAGCATTTT

size: NA
V: TRBV2
D: TRBD1
J: TRBJ1-3
CDR3: CASRVDRAGNTIYF
DNA: TGTGCCAGCAGAGTAGACAGGGCTGGAAACACCATATATTTT

size: NA
V: TRBV2
D: TRBD1
J: TRBJ2-1
CDR3: CASRVTGQSYNEQFF
DNA: TGTGCCAGCAGGGTAACGGGACAGTCCTACAATGAGCAGTTCTTC

size: NA
V: TRBV28
D: NA
J: TRBJ1-2
CDR3: CASRAQGYGYTF
DNA: TGTGCCAGCAGAGCACAGGGTTATGGCTACACCTTC

size: NA
V: TRBV11-2
D: TRBD2
J: TRBJ2-1
CDR3: CASTEGIAGGSYNEQFF
DNA: TGTGCCAGCACGGAGGGCATAGCGGGGGGGTCCTACAATGAGCAGTTCTTC

size: NA
V: TRBV29-1
D: TRBD1
J: TRBJ2-7
CDR3: CSVEGQGRNEQYF
DNA: TGCAGCGTTGAAGGACAGGGACGGAACGAACAGTACTTC

size: NA
V: TRBV5-4
D: NA
J: TRBJ2-7
CDR3: CASSLQGTTYEQYF
DNA: TGTGCCAGCAGCTTGCAGGGGACCACCTACGAGCAGTACTTC

size: NA
V: TRBV5-1
D: NA
J: TRBJ2-7
CDR3: CASSTDNSYEQYF
DNA: TGCGCCAGCAGCACCGACAACTCCTACGAGCAGTACTTC

size: NA
V: TRBV10-1
D: TRBD2
J: TRBJ2-1
CDR3: CASSVVAGGRGEQFF
DNA: TGCGCCAGCAGTGTCGTAGCGGGGGGCCGGGGGGAGCAGTTCTTC

size: NA
V: TRBV7-9
D: TRBD1
J: TRBJ2-7
CDR3: CASDPGQGAYEQYF
DNA: TGTGCCAGCGACCCGGGACAGGGGGCCTACGAGCAGTACTTC

size: NA
V: TRBV5-1
D: TRBD2
J: TRBJ2-5
CDR3: CASSPNGGGPETQYF
DNA: TGCGCCAGCAGTCCCAACGGGGGGGGCCCAGAGACCCAGTACTTC

size: NA
V: TRBV7-9
D: NA
J: TRBJ2-1
CDR3: CASSLIGGGYSSYNEQFF
DNA: TGTGCCAGCAGCTTAATAGGTGGTGGGTACAGCTCCTACAATGAGCAGTTCTTC

size: once
V: TRBV2
D: NA
J: TRBJ2-2
CDR3: CASSELGANTGELFF
DNA: TGTGCCAGCAGTGAACTGGGAGCGAACACCGGGGAGCTGTTTTTT

size: NA
V: TRBV11-2
D: TRBD2
J: TRBJ2-7
CDR3: CASSYRDSGGYEQYF
DNA: TGTGCCAGCAGCTACCGGGATAGCGGGGGTTACGAGCAGTACTTC

size: NA
V: TRBV6-5
D: NA
J: TRBJ1-2
CDR3: CASKTTSFANYGYTF
DNA: TGTGCCAGCAAGACAACGTCATTCGCTAACTATGGCTACACCTTC

size: NA
V: TRBV6-5
D: NA
J: TRBJ1-5
CDR3: CASSDDGSNQPQHF
DNA: TGTGCCAGCAGCGACGACGGGAGCAATCAGCCCCAGCATTTT

size: NA
V: TRBV4-1
D: NA
J: TRBJ2-4
CDR3: CASSTYLGDRRNIQYF
DNA: TGCGCCAGCAGCACGTACCTTGGTGACAGGCGGAACATTCAGTACTTC

size: NA
V: TRBV29-1
D: NA
J: TRBJ1-2
CDR3: CSVVQVYGYTF
DNA: TGCAGCGTTGTTCAGGTCTATGGCTACACCTTC

size: NA
V: TRBV18
D: NA
J: TRBJ1-5
CDR3: CASSPAQTGGVGPQHF
DNA: TGTGCCAGCTCACCCGCCCAGACTGGGGGGGTTGGACCCCAGCATTTT

size: NA
V: TRBV28
D: NA
J: TRBJ2-1
CDR3: CASSLYRGGHSYNEQFF
DNA: TGTGCCAGCAGTTTATACCGCGGGGGACACTCCTACAATGAGCAGTTCTTC

size: NA
V: TRBV6-5
D: NA
J: TRBJ1-2
CDR3: CASSYYQGITGYGYTF
DNA: TGTGCCAGCAGTTACTATCAGGGTATCACTGGCTATGGCTACACCTTC

size: NA
V: TRBV6-4
D: TRBD1
J: TRBJ2-7
CDR3: CASSVGRGPYEQYF
DNA: TGTGCCAGCAGTGTCGGCAGGGGGCCTTACGAGCAGTACTTC

size: NA
V: TRBV6-5
D: TRBD1
J: TRBJ2-7
CDR3: CASSLRDRGRREQYF
DNA: TGTGCCAGCAGTCTCCGGGACAGGGGGCGACGCGAGCAGTACTTC

size: NA
V: TRBV7-2
D: NA
J: TRBJ2-1
CDR3: CASSTTRLDEQFF
DNA: TGTGCCAGCAGCACCACTAGGCTCGATGAGCAGTTCTTC

size: NA
V: TRBV5-4
D: NA
J: TRBJ2-6
CDR3: CASSLGQGGSGANVLTF
DNA: TGTGCCAGCAGCTTGGGGCAGGGAGGATCTGGGGCCAACGTCCTGACTTTC

size: NA
V: TRBV6-4
D: TRBD1
J: TRBJ1-2
CDR3: CASSETTGYGYTF
DNA: TGTGCCAGCAGTGAAACGACAGGGTATGGCTACACCTTC

size: NA
V: TRBV13
D: TRBD1
J: TRBJ2-1
CDR3: CASSQPGQGDNEQFF
DNA: TGTGCCAGCAGCCAACCGGGACAGGGGGACAATGAGCAGTTCTTC